The present TCR beta chain was sequenced within a study of spatial heterogeneity in lung cancer. Study-level background: The study consistently detected more beta-chain than alpha-chain sequences. Findings and limits, study-wide: Detection of ubiquitous tumor TCRs in blood was higher at resection than follow-up.

Time point: sample taken at primary tumor resection. Material for sequencing was whole RNA from tumor, nontumor lung or frozen PBMC, left unsorted. V dropped 5 bases and J dropped 7; count of bases not matched to a gene: 6. Germline CDR1 SGHTA, CDR2 FQGNSA. The CDR3 is 14 amino acids. The library protocol tagged each TCR cDNA with a unique molecular identifier. In TCRdb, the 5' RACE reads were re-called with MiXCR into one record per CDR3 protein. This table holds 4,900 or so distinct CDR3 sequences, approximately 15% found once. By its share, this clonotype is medium-sized. The antigen is unknown. J is TRBJ1-4 and V is TRBV7-2, with TRBD1 identical over 8 bases. The sequenced sample was PBMCs, obtained at surgery. This sequence originates from a male donor with early-stage non-small cell lung cancer. The DNA of the CDR3 is TGTGCCAGCAGCCCCGGACAGGGAGGTGAAAAACTGTTTTTT. As protein: CASSPGQGGEKLFF.